This is a list of T cell receptor beta chains from one sample in a study of blood T cell repertoires in COVID-19. Assay used: immunoSEQ multiplex PCR; TCRdb lists only in-frame clones, some missing. The profile shows 350,000 to 550,000 clones, 70% to 90% of them singletons. The specimen sequenced was PBMCs or T cells enriched from blood (not recorded which). The source of these receptors is a woman younger than 30 with acute COVID-19. CDR3s include the opening cysteine and the closing phenylalanine or tryptophan. The D gene is left open where the match is weak. Some rows have no size entry. The others give once, few or many, or a class for an expanded clone.

size: once; J: TRBJ1-5; V: TRBV7-9; D: NA; DNA: TGTGCCAGCAGTTCGGGGTATAGCAATCAGCCCCAGCATTTT; CDR3: CASSSGYSNQPQHF
size: NA; J: TRBJ2-7; V: TRBV7-9; D: TRBD1; DNA: TGTGCCAGCAGCCTAAGGGGGACAGGGAACGCCTACGAGCAGTACTTC; CDR3: CASSLRGTGNAYEQYF
size: NA; J: TRBJ2-3; V: TRBV11-2; D: NA; DNA: TGTGCCAGCAGCTCCCGGGAAATTGAGACAGATACGCAGTATTTT; CDR3: CASSSREIETDTQYF
size: NA; J: TRBJ2-5; V: TRBV5-1; D: TRBD2; DNA: TGCGCCAGCAGCTTGCGGGGTAGCGGGGGGGCCGATGAGACCCAGTACTTC; CDR3: CASSLRGSGGADETQYF
size: NA; J: TRBJ2-2; V: TRBV6-5; D: NA; DNA: TGTGCCAGCAGTTACTCGCGCACAGGGAGCACCGGGGAGCTGTTTTTT; CDR3: CASSYSRTGSTGELFF
size: NA; J: TRBJ1-1; V: TRBV19; D: NA; DNA: TGTGCCAGTAGTATAGTGAGCGACTTTCGGCTGAACACTGAAGCTTTCTTT; CDR3: CASSIVSDFRLNTEAFF
size: once; J: TRBJ2-3; V: TRBV5-4; D: TRBD2; DNA: TGTGCCAGCAGCTTATCCCTAGCGGGAATAGATACGCAGTATTTT; CDR3: CASSLSLAGIDTQYF
size: NA; J: TRBJ1-6; V: TRBV7-9; D: NA; DNA: TGTGCCAGCAGCTCTCAGACAGGCCTAAATTCACCCCTCCACTTT; CDR3: CASSSQTGLNSPLHF
size: NA; J: TRBJ1-4; V: TRBV13; D: TRBD1; DNA: TGTGCCAGCAGCCCACGACAGGGTAATGAAAAACTGTTTTTT; CDR3: CASSPRQGNEKLFF
size: NA; J: TRBJ1-2; V: TRBV29-1; D: TRBD1; DNA: TGCAGCGTTGAGCCGGGACAGGGGAACTATGGCTACACCTTC; CDR3: CSVEPGQGNYGYTF
size: NA; J: TRBJ1-1; V: TRBV9; D: TRBD1; DNA: TGTGCCAGCAGCCCAGGGGGTCGAACTGAAGCTTTCTTT; CDR3: CASSPGGRTEAFF
size: NA; J: TRBJ1-5; V: TRBV28; D: TRBD1; DNA: TGTGCCAGCAGCCTCTTCCCCCCAGGGGGTCAGCCCCAGCATTTT; CDR3: CASSLFPPGGQPQHF
size: NA; J: TRBJ2-5; V: TRBV5-1; D: NA; DNA: TGCGCCAGCAGCTTGACGGGACTTCCACAAGAGACCCAGTACTTC; CDR3: CASSLTGLPQETQYF
size: NA; J: TRBJ2-1; V: TRBV5-1; D: TRBD2; DNA: TGCGCCAGCAAAAGGTCTAGCGGGAATGAGCAGTTCTTC; CDR3: CASKRSSGNEQFF
size: NA; J: TRBJ1-6; V: TRBV4-2; D: NA; DNA: TGTGCCAGCAGCCAAGAGTTTTCACAGAGCAATTCACCCCTCCACTTT; CDR3: CASSQEFSQSNSPLHF
size: NA; J: TRBJ2-3; V: TRBV11-3; D: NA; DNA: TGTGCCAGCAGCTTAGGTGCCAGCGGAGGCACAGATACGCAGTATTTT; CDR3: CASSLGASGGTDTQYF
size: NA; J: TRBJ2-5; V: TRBV18; D: TRBD2; DNA: TGTGCCAGCTCACCTCGGACTAGCGGGGCTGAGACCCAGTACTTC; CDR3: CASSPRTSGAETQYF
size: NA; J: TRBJ2-6; V: TRBV28; D: TRBD2; DNA: TGTGCCAGCAGTTTCCCGGGGACTAGCGGGAGTCCCACTGGGGCCAACGTCCTGACTTTC; CDR3: CASSFPGTSGSPTGANVLTF
size: NA; J: TRBJ2-6; V: TRBV5-5; D: NA; DNA: TGTGCCAGCAGCTTGGGACGGGGCTCTGGGGCCAACGTCCTGACTTTC; CDR3: CASSLGRGSGANVLTF
size: NA; J: TRBJ2-1; V: TRBV12-5; D: NA; DNA: TGTGCTAGTGGTTCATCTACAGGCTCTAACGCCTACAATGAGCAGTTCTTC; CDR3: CASGSSTGSNAYNEQFF
size: NA; J: TRBJ1-4; V: TRBV20-1; D: NA; DNA: TGCAGTGCTGTTTCAGGAGAAAAACTGTTTTTT; CDR3: CSAVSGEKLFF
size: NA; J: TRBJ1-1; V: TRBV29-1; D: NA; DNA: TGCAGCGTCGAAACAGGAGAAGCTTTCTTT; CDR3: CSVETGEAFF
size: NA; J: TRBJ1-1; V: TRBV4-2; D: NA; DNA: TGTGCCAGCATCCAGACGGGGAACACTGAAGCTTTCTTT; CDR3: CASIQTGNTEAFF
size: NA; J: TRBJ2-7; V: TRBV5-8; D: NA; DNA: TGTGCCAGCAGCCATACAGGATCCTACGAGCAGTACTTC; CDR3: CASSHTGSYEQYF
size: few; J: TRBJ1-6; V: TRBV10-3; D: NA; DNA: TGTGCCATCAGTGAGTCGGCGACGGGACTCTCACCCCTCCACTTT; CDR3: CAISESATGLSPLHF
size: NA; J: TRBJ2-7; V: TRBV10-1; D: TRBD2; DNA: TGCGCCAGCAGTGAGTCCCTAGCGGGAGGTCTTGACGAGCAGTACTTC; CDR3: CASSESLAGGLDEQYF
size: NA; J: TRBJ2-1; V: TRBV5-4; D: TRBD2; DNA: TGTGCCAGCAGCTTGAGTCTAGCGGGGAGGAATGAGCAGTTCTTC; CDR3: CASSLSLAGRNEQFF
size: NA; J: TRBJ1-6; V: TRBV7-2; D: NA; DNA: TGTGCCAGCAGCCCGCGGACTGGCTCCTATAATTCACCCCTCCACTTT; CDR3: CASSPRTGSYNSPLHF
size: NA; J: TRBJ2-2; V: TRBV5-1; D: NA; DNA: TGCGCCAGCAGCCTAGGACAGAACACCGGGGAGCTGTTTTTT; CDR3: CASSLGQNTGELFF
size: NA; J: TRBJ2-1; V: TRBV2; D: TRBD2; DNA: TGTGCCAGCACGCGGCGGGAGGCCTCCTACAATGAGCAGTTCTTC; CDR3: CASTRREASYNEQFF
size: NA; J: TRBJ1-5; V: TRBV6-5; D: NA; DNA: TGTGCCAGCAGTAACGGCCGGAGGGCTAATCAGCCCCAGCATTTT; CDR3: CASSNGRRANQPQHF
size: NA; J: TRBJ2-4; V: TRBV11-2; D: NA; DNA: TGTGCCAGCAGCTCGGGAGCCAAAAACATTCAGTACTTC; CDR3: CASSSGAKNIQYF
size: few; J: TRBJ1-4; V: TRBV28; D: NA; DNA: TGTGCCAGCAGTTCCTCTCGGTCCTGGAATGAAAAACTGTTTTTT; CDR3: CASSSSRSWNEKLFF
size: NA; J: TRBJ2-1; V: TRBV4-3; D: TRBD2; DNA: TGCGCCAGCAGCCTCGGGACTAACGACAATGAGCAGTTCTTC; CDR3: CASSLGTNDNEQFF
size: NA; J: TRBJ1-2; V: TRBV2; D: TRBD1; DNA: TGTGCCAGCACCCTAGCCCCCGCAGGGGGCCATGGCTACACCTTC; CDR3: CASTLAPAGGHGYTF
size: once; J: TRBJ2-3; V: TRBV29-1; D: NA; DNA: TGCAGCGTTGAAGGTCCGCTAGGGGATAGCACAGATACGCAGTATTTT; CDR3: CSVEGPLGDSTDTQYF
size: NA; J: TRBJ2-1; V: TRBV5-6; D: TRBD2; DNA: TGTGCCAGCAGCTTGGTTGGACTAGCGGTTTACAATGAGCAGTTCTTC; CDR3: CASSLVGLAVYNEQFF
size: few; J: TRBJ1-5; V: TRBV7-2; D: TRBD1; DNA: TGTGCCAGCAGCTACCTCGGGACAGGGGATTTAGACAATCAGCCCCAGCATTTT; CDR3: CASSYLGTGDLDNQPQHF
size: NA; J: TRBJ2-7; V: TRBV4-1; D: TRBD2; DNA: TGCGCCAGCAGCCAAGGGGCCGACGGGGGGGACGAGCAGTACTTC; CDR3: CASSQGADGGDEQYF
size: NA; J: TRBJ2-5; V: TRBV9; D: TRBD2; DNA: TGTGCCAGCAGCGCCCTAGCGGGGGGGCGGGAGACCCAGTACTTC; CDR3: CASSALAGGRETQYF
size: NA; J: TRBJ1-5; V: TRBV7-2; D: NA; DNA: TGTGCCAGCAGCTTAGTGGGCAGCCCGTATAGCAATCAGCCCCAGCATTTT; CDR3: CASSLVGSPYSNQPQHF
size: NA; J: TRBJ2-1; V: TRBV24-1; D: NA; DNA: TGTGCCACACAACCGTCGGGATACGCCTACAATGAGCAGTTCTTC; CDR3: CATQPSGYAYNEQFF
size: NA; J: TRBJ2-6; V: TRBV5-4; D: NA; DNA: TGTGCCAGCAGCTTGGAAGGGGTCATCTCTGGGGCCAACGTCCTGACTTTC; CDR3: CASSLEGVISGANVLTF
size: NA; J: TRBJ2-7; V: TRBV6-5; D: NA; DNA: TGTGCCAGCAGGAACACTCATACAGGGTCCTACGAGCAGTACTTC; CDR3: CASRNTHTGSYEQYF
size: NA; J: TRBJ1-2; V: TRBV7-2; D: NA; DNA: TGTGCCAGCAGCTTAAACAGGGATGCAGGTGGCTACACCTTC; CDR3: CASSLNRDAGGYTF
size: NA; J: TRBJ1-2; V: TRBV6-1; D: NA; DNA: TGTGCCAGCATGCTATCGGGTGGCTACACCTTC; CDR3: CASMLSGGYTF
size: NA; J: TRBJ1-5; V: TRBV19; D: NA; DNA: TGTGCCAGTAGCTCTATTGAGGGCCGCAATCAGCCCCAGCATTTT; CDR3: CASSSIEGRNQPQHF
size: NA; J: TRBJ2-5; V: TRBV3-1/TRBV3-2; D: NA; DNA: TGTGCCAGCAGCCAAGGGGCTAGCATGGGGACCCAGTACTTC; CDR3: CASSQGASMGTQYF
size: NA; J: TRBJ2-1; V: TRBV27; D: NA; DNA: TGTGCCAGCAGTTTATCTTCAGGAGGTGGGAATGAGCAGTTCTTC; CDR3: CASSLSSGGGNEQFF
size: NA; J: TRBJ1-6; V: TRBV10-1; D: NA; DNA: TGCGCCAGCGCTACGGAGAGTAATTCACCCCTCCACTTT; CDR3: CASATESNSPLHF
size: NA; J: TRBJ2-5; V: TRBV27; D: TRBD2; DNA: TGTGCCAGCAGTTTCGGGCTAGCGGGAAGAGAGACCCAGTACTTC; CDR3: CASSFGLAGRETQYF
size: NA; J: TRBJ2-1; V: TRBV2; D: NA; DNA: TGTGCCAGCAGTGGAGCAGACAACAATGAGCAGTTCTTC; CDR3: CASSGADNNEQFF
size: once; J: TRBJ2-3; V: TRBV7-2; D: NA; DNA: TGTGCCAGCAGCCAGCCCACTCGCGGGAGCACAGATACGCAGTATTTT; CDR3: CASSQPTRGSTDTQYF
size: NA; J: TRBJ1-1; V: TRBV11-2; D: TRBD1; DNA: TGTGCCAGCAGCCCCCGACAGGGGAGGGCTGAAGCTTTCTTT; CDR3: CASSPRQGRAEAFF